This TCR beta chain stems from a study of PD-1 blockade in mismatch repair-deficient tumors. Study summary: Enrolled about 2013-2017, patients had progressing, pretreated mismatch repair-deficient cancers of over nine types.

V was cut by 4 bases and J by 7 bases, with 7 bases left in between. The CDR3 is 11 amino acids. Germline V CDR1 and CDR2: SNHLY, FYNNEI. Overall study results and limits: Rapid post-treatment expansion, then contraction, generally preceding radiologic response, marked tumor-resident clones.

Concerning this clone itself: What it binds is not known.

All patients were mismatch repair deficient, assessed by either PCR or immunohistochemistry. TCRs were sequenced from a few patients responding to pembrolizumab. The protocol was immunoSEQ multiplex PCR, while the TCRdb copy is restricted to in-frame clones and leaves out a portion. The table has approximately 79,000 clones, roughly 80% seen once; the top ten hold roughly 5.5%. The source was peripheral blood, collected 44 weeks after starting pembrolizumab. The chain combines TRBV2 with TRBJ1-1; D call uncertain. The receptor's source is an adult with mismatch repair-deficient cancer. The CDR3 region has the DNA TGTGCCAGCAGTGCGGGTTATGAAGCTTTCTTT. Amino acid sequence: CASSAGYEAFF. The full variable domain, its missing parts supplied by reference TRBV2 and TRBJ1-1, is EPEVTQTPSHQVTQMGQEVILRCVPISNHLYFYWYRQILGQKVEFLVSFYNNEISEKSEIFDDQFSVERPDGSNFTLKIRSTKLEDSAMYFCASSAGYEAFFGQGTRLTVV.